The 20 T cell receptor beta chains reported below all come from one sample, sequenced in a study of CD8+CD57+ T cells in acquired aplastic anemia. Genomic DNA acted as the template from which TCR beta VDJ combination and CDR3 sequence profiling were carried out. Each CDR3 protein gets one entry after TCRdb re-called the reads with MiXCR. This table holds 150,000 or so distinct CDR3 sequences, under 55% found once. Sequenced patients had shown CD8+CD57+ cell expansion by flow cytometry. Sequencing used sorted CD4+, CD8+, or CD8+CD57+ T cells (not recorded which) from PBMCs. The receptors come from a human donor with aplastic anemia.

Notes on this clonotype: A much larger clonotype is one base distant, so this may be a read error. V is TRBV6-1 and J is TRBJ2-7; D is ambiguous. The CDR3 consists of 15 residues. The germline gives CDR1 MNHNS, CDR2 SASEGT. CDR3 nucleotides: TGTGCCAGCGAAAGGGTACAGATGTCGTCCTACGAGCAGTGCTTC. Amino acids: CASERVQMSSYEQCF.

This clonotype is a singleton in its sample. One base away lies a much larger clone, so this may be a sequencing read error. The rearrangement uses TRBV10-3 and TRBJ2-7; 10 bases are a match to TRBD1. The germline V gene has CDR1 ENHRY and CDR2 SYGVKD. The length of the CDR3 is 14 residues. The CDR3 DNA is TGTACCAGCAGTTCGACAGGGGGCACCTACGAGCAGTACTTC. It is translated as CTSSSTGGTYEQYF.

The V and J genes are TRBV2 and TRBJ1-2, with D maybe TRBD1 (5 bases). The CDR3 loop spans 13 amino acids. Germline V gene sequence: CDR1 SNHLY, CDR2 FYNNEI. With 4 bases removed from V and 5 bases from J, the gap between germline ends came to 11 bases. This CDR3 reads CASSVETDYGYTF. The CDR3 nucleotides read TGTGCCAGCAGTGTCGAGACAGATTATGGCTACACCTTC.

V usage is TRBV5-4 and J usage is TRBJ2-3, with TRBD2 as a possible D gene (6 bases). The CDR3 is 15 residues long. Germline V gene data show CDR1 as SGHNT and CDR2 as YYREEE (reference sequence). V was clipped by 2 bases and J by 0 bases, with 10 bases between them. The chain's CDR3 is CASSLKAGSTDTQYF. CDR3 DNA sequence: TGTGCCAGCAGCTTAAAAGCGGGCAGCACAGATACGCAGTATTTT.

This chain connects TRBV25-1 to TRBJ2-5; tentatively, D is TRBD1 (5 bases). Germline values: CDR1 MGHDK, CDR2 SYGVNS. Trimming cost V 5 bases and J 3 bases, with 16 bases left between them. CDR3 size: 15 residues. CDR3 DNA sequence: TGTGCCAGCAGTCTTGCAGGGAAAGCTAAAGAGACCCAGTACTTC. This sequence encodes CASSLAGKAKETQYF.

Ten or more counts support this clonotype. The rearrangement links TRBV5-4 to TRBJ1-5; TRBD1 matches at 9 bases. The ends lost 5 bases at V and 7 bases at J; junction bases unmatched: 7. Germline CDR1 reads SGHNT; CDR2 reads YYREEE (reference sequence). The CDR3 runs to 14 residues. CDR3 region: CASRDGTGKQPQHF. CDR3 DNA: TGTGCCAGCAGGGATGGGACAGGGAAACAGCCCCAGCATTTT.

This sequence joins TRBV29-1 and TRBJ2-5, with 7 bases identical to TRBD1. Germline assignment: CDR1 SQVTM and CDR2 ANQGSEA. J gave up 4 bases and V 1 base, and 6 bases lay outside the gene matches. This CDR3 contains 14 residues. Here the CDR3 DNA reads TGCAGCGTTGAAGTAGACAGGGAGTCAGAGACCCAGTACTTC. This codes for CSVEVDRESETQYF.

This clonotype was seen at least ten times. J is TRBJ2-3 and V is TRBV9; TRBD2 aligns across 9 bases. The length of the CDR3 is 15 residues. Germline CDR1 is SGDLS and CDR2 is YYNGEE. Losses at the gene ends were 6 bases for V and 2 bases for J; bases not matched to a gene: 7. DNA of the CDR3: TGTGCCAGCACCCGTAGCGGGAGTCCCACAGATACGCAGTATTTT. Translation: CASTRSGSPTDTQYF.

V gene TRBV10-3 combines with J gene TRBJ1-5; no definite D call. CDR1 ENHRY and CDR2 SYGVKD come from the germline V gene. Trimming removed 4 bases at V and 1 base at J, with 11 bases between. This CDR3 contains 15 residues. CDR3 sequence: CAISVDFTSNQPQHF. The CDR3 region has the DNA TGTGCCATCAGTGTCGACTTTACGAGCAATCAGCCCCAGCATTTT.

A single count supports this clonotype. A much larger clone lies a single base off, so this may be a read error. The CDR3 protein is CASSQGEPLVYEQYF. For the CDR3, the DNA is TGTGCCAGCAGCCAAGGAGAACCTCTCGTCTACGAGCAGTACTTC. The chain employs TRBV11-2 and TRBJ2-7; D is undetermined. Germline V lookup: CDR1 SGHAT, CDR2 FQNNGV. Trimming left V 5 bases short and J 3 bases short, with 17 bases between. This CDR3 has 15 residues.

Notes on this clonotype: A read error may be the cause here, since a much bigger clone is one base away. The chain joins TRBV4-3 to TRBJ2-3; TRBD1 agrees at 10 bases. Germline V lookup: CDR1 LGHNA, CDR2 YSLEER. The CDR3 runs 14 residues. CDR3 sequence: CASSRRQGADTHYF. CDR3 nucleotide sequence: TGCGCCAGCAGTCGTCGACAGGGGGCAGATACGCACTATTTT.

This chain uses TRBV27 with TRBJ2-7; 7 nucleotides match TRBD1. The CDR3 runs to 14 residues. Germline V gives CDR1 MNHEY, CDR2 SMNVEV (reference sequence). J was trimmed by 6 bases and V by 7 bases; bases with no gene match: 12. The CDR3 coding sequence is TGTGCCAGCACCATGGCCACAGGGGCTTCCGAGCAGTACTTC. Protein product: CASTMATGASEQYF.

The CDR3 coding sequence is TGTGCCATCAGTGAGGGTCCGGTAGAGACCCAGTACTTC. Its protein product is CAISEGPVETQYF. The chain employs TRBV10-3 and TRBJ2-5; no definite D call. Trimming removed 2 bases at V and 4 bases at J, with 8 bases between. CDR1 and CDR2 (germline): ENHRY, SYGVKD. The CDR3 is made up of 13 amino acids.

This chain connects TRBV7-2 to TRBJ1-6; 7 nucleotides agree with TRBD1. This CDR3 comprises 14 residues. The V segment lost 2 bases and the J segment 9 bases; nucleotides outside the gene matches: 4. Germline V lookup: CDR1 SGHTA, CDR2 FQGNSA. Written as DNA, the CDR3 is TGTGCCAGCAGCTTACCGGGACAGCCTTCACCCCTCCACTTT. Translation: CASSLPGQPSPLHF.

The CDR3 sequence is CASKGTGWGYTF. CDR3 sequence (DNA): TGTGCCAGTAAGGGGACAGGGTGGGGCTACACCTTC. This chain links TRBV19 with TRBJ1-2; TRBD1 agrees at 9 bases. The CDR3 consists of 12 residues. CDR1 is LNHDA, CDR2 SQIVND, per germline (reference sequence). Trimming at V came to 7 bases and at J to 8 bases, leaving 5 bases not matched to a gene.

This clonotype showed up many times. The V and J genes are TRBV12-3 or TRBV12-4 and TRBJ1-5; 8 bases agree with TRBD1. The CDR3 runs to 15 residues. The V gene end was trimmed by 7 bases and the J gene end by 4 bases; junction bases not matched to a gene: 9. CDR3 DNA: TGTGCCAGCACCGACAGAACAGGGGGAAATCAGCCCCAGCATTTT. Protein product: CASTDRTGGNQPQHF.

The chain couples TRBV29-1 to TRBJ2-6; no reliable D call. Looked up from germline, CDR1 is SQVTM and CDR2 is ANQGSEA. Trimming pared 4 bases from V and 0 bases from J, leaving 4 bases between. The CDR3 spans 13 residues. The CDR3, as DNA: TGCAGCGTTGGGTTCTCTGGGGCCAACGTCCTGACTTTC. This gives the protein CSVGFSGANVLTF.

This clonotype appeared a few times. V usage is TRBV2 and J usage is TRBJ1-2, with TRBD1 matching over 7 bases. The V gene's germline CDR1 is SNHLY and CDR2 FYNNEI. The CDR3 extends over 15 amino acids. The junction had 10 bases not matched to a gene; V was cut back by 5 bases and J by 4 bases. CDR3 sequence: CASSSQGVSLYGYTF. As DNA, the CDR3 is TGTGCCAGCAGTTCCCAGGGGGTGTCTCTCTATGGCTACACCTTC.

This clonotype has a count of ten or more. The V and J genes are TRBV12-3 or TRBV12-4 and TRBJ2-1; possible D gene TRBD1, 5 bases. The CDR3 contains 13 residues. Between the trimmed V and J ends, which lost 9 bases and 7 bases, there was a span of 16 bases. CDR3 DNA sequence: TGTGCCAGTGGAGAAGGGGTGGTAAATGAGCAGTTCTTC. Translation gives CASGEGVVNEQFF.

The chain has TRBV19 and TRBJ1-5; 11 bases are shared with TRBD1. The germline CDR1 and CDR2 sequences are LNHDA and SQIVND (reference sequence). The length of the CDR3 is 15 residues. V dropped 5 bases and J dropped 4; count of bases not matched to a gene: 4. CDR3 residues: CASSEGQGENQPQHF. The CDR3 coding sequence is TGTGCCAGTAGTGAGGGACAGGGGGAAAATCAGCCCCAGCATTTT. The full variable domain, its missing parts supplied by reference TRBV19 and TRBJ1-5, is DGGITQSPKYLFRKEGQNVTLSCEQNLNHDAMYWYRQDPGQGLRLIYYSQIVNDFQKGDIAEGYSVSREKKESFPLTVTSAQKNPTAFYLCASSEGQGENQPQHFGDGTRLSIL.